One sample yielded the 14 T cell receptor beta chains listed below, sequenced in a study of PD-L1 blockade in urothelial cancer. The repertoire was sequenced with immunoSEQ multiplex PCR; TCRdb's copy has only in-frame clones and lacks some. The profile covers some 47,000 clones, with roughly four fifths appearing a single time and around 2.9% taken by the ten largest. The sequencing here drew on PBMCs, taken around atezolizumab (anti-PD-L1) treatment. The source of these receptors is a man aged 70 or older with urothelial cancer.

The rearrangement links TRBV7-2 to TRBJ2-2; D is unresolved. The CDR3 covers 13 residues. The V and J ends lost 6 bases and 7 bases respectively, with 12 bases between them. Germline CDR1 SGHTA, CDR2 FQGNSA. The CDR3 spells CASRIRRSGELFF. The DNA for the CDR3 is TGTGCCAGCAGAATTAGGCGGAGCGGGGAGCTGTTTTTT.

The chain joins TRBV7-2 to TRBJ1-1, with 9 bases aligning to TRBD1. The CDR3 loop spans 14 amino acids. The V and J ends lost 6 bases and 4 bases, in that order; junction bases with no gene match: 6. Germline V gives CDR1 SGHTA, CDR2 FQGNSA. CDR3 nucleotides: TGTGCCAGCAGGCGCCCGGGACAGGGCACTGAAGCTTTCTTT. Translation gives CASRRPGQGTEAFF.

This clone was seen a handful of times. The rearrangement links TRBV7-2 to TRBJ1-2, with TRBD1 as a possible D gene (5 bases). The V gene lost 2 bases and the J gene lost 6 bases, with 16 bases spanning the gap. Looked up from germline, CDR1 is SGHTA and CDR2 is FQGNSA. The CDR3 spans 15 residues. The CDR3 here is CASSLFGRVDHGYTF. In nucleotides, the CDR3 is TGTGCCAGCAGCTTATTCGGCAGGGTGGATCATGGCTACACCTTC.

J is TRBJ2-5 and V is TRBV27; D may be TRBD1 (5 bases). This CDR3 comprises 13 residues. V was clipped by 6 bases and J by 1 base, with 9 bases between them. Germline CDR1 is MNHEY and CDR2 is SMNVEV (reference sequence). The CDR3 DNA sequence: TGTGCCAGCAGATTCAGGGTCCAAGAGACCCAGTACTTC. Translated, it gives CASRFRVQETQYF.

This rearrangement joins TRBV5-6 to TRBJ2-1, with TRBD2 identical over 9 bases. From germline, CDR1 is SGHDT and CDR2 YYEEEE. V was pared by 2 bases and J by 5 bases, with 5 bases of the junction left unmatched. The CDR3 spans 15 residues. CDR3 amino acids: CASSFRLAVNNEQFF. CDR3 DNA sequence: TGTGCCAGCAGCTTCCGACTAGCGGTAAACAATGAGCAGTTCTTC. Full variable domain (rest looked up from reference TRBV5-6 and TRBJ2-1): DAGVTQSPTHLIKTRGQQVTLRCSPKSGHDTVSWYQQALGQGPQFIFQYYEEEERQRGNFPDRFSGHQFPNYSSELNVNALLLGDSALYLCASSFRLAVNNEQFFGPGTRLTVL.

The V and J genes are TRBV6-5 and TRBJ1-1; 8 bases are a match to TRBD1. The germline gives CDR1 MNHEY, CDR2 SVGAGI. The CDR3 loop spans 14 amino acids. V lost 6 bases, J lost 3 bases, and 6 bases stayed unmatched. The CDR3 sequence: CASSRQGWDTEAFF. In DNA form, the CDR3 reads TGTGCCAGCAGCCGACAGGGGTGGGACACTGAAGCTTTCTTT.

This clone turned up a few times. CDR3 in amino acids: CASSPLTGENTEAFF. The CDR3 DNA reads TGCGCCAGCAGCCCCCTGACAGGGGAGAACACTGAAGCTTTCTTT. The genes are TRBV5-1 and TRBJ1-1, with 8 bases matching TRBD1. The length of the CDR3 is 15 residues. Trimming removed 4 bases from V and 1 base from J; junction bases left unmatched: 6. Germline assignment: CDR1 SGHRS and CDR2 YFSETQ.

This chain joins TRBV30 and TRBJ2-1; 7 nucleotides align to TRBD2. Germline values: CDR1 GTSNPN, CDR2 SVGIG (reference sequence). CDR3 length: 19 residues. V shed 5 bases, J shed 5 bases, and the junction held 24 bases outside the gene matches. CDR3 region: CAWGGRGQGQRTWDNEQFF. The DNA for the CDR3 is TGTGCCTGGGGGGGGAGGGGTCAAGGGCAACGGACTTGGGACAATGAGCAGTTCTTC. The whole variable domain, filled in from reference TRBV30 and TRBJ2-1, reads SQTIHQWPATLVQPVGSPLSLECTVEGTSNPNLYWYRQAAGRGLQLLFYSVGIGQISSEVPQNLSASRPQDRQFILSSKKLLLSDSGFYLCAWGGRGQGQRTWDNEQFFGPGTRLTVL.

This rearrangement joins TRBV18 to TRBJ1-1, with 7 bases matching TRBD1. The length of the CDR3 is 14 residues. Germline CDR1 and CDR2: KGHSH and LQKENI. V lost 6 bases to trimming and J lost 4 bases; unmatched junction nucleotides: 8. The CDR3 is CASSPIPGGTEAFF. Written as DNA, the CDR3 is TGTGCCAGCTCGCCTATCCCAGGGGGCACTGAAGCTTTCTTT.

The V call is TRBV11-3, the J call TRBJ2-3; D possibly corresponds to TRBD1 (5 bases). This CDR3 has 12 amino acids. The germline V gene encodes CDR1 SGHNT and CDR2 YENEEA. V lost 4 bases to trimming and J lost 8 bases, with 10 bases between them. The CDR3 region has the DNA TGTGCCAGCAGCTCGTACCAGGGTACGCAGTATTTT. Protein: CASSSYQGTQYF.

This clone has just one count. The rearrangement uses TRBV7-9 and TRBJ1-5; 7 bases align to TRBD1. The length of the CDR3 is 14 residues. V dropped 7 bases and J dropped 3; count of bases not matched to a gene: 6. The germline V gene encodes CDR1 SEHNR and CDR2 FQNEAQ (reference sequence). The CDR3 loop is CASTRQGFNQPQHF. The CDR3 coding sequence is TGTGCCAGCACCCGACAGGGTTTCAATCAGCCCCAGCATTTT.

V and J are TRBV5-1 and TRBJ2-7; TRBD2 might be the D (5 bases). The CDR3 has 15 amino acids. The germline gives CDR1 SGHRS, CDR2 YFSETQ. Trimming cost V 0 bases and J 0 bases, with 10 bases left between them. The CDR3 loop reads CASSLGTASSYEQYF. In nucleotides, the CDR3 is TGCGCCAGCAGCTTGGGGACTGCTAGCTCCTACGAGCAGTACTTC. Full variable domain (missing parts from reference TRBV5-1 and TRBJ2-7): KAGVTQTPRYLIKTRGQQVTLSCSPISGHRSVSWYQQTPGQGLQFLFEYFSETQRNKGNFPGRFSGRQFSNSRSEMNVSTLELGDSALYLCASSLGTASSYEQYFGPGTRLTVT.

The CDR3 bases are TGTGCCAGCAGCTCAGACAGACAGGGGGGTACGCAGTATTTT. Protein product: CASSSDRQGGTQYF. The rearrangement links TRBV11-1 to TRBJ2-3; 9 positions agree with TRBD1. Losses at the gene ends were 4 bases for V and 8 bases for J; bases not matched to a gene: 7. The CDR3 extends over 14 amino acids. Germline values: CDR1 SGHAT, CDR2 FQDESV (reference sequence).

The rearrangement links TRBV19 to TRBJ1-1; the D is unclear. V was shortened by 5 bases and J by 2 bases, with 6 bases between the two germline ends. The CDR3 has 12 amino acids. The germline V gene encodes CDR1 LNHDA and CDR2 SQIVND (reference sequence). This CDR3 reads CASSLLNTEAFF. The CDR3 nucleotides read TGTGCCAGTAGTTTGTTAAACACTGAAGCTTTCTTT.